This T cell receptor beta chain stems from a study of T-cell memory formation after mild COVID-19. MiXCR, run by TCRdb on the 5' RACE reads, gives a single entry per CDR3 protein. The sample lists fewer than 200,000 distinct CDR3 sequences; approximately 17% were seen once. Regarding the study as a whole: Memory cells collected pre-infection included some clones that later responded, suggesting cross-reactive memory joined. Confirmation was lacking for SARS-CoV-2 specificity of second-wave clones that peaked on day 37.

The CDR3 consists of 13 residues. Trimming pared 6 bases from V and 3 bases from J, leaving 11 bases between. Germline V lookup: CDR1 DFQATT, CDR2 SNEGSKA (reference sequence). As for this clonotype: The antigen is unknown.

The receptor comes from a man between 18 and 35 years old who had mild COVID-19 (a few samples of this study predate the infection). Cell type and time point are not known. The sequenced sample consisted of PBMCs or a T cell subset sorted from them (not recorded which). V usage is TRBV20-1 and J usage is TRBJ2-2; D is undetermined. CDR3 loop: CSARPQDTGELFF. CDR3 bases: TGCAGTGCCCGTCCGCAGGACACCGGGGAGCTGTTTTTT.